What follows describes a single T cell receptor beta chain. Newly diagnosed patients aged 18 to 65 had hyperthyroidism of under 2 months' duration. Researchers barred patients who had uncontrolled infection, other autoimmune disease, pregnancy or lactation. This record belongs to a study of T cells in Graves' hyperthyroidism and ophthalmopathy. Researchers amplified the TCR beta CDR3 regions from RNA transcripts. A set of HTBI primers served as the primers for a first-round RT-PCR of the TCR CDR3. TCRdb fed the multiplex PCR reads into MiXCR, producing one record per CDR3 protein. The table records over 700,000 distinct CDR3 sequences, roughly 40% of them present only once. Per germline, CDR1 SEHNR and CDR2 FQNEAQ (reference sequence). Trimming cost V 6 bases and J 2 bases, with 16 bases left between them. The CDR3 extends over 15 amino acids.

The source is a man in his late teens or twenties with Graves' hyperthyroidism. V is TRBV7-9 and J is TRBJ2-5; tentative D call: TRBD2 (5 bases). Specimen: blood. The CDR3 DNA is TGTGCCAGCAGAGGGAGATTGGACTGGCAAGAGACCCAGTACTTC. Amino acids: CASRGRLDWQETQYF.